The TCR beta chain under discussion was sequenced for a study of a mutant IDH1 vaccine in newly diagnosed glioma. Time point noted: week 23, last vaccination. What each vaccine dose contained was 300 ug of mutant IDH1 20-mer peptide, accompanied by topical imiquimod. Astrocytomas found in donors were new, WHO grade 3 or 4, IDH1-mutant and ATRX-lost. This clone was picked up a small number of times. Its cognate antigen is unknown. Sequencing was performed with immunoSEQ multiplex PCR; in TCRdb, only in-frame clones are kept and a portion is missing. Of 26,000 or so clones in the sample, roughly 80% were seen once. Trimming removed 0 bases from V and 5 bases from J, with 4 bases in between. The V gene's germline CDR1 is MGHRA and CDR2 YSYEKL. The CDR3 runs to 12 residues.

This TCR came from a woman under 40 with glioma. The chain employs TRBV4-1 and TRBJ1-2; D gene ambiguous. The material sequenced was PBMCs, taken from a glioma patient whose treatment included an IDH1 peptide vaccine. CDR3 sequence reads: CASSQERYGYTF. The CDR3 DNA reads as TGCGCCAGCAGCCAAGAACGTTATGGCTACACCTTC.